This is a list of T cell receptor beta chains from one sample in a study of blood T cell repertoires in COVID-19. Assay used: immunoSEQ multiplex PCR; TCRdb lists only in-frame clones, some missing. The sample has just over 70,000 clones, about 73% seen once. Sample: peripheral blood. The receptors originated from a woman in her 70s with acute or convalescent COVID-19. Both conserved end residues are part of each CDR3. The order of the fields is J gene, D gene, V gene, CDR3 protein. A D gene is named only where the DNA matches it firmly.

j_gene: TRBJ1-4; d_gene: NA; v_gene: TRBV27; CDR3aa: CASSLFPGTRNEKLFF
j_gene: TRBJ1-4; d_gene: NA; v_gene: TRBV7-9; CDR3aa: CASSLAGGRDEKLFF
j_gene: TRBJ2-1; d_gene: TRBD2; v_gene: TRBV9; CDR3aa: CASSRSAGVTHNEQFF
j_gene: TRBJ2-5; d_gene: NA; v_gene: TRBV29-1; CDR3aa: CSVRQAQETQYF
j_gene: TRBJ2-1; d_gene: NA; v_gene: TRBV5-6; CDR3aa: CASSPGRHEQFF
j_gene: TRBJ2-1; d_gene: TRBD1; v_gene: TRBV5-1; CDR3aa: CASSPQGDSYNEQFF
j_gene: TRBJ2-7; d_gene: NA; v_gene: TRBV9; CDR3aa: CASSVEGQVENEQYF
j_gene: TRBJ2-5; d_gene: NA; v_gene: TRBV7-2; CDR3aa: CASSGGSYQETQYF
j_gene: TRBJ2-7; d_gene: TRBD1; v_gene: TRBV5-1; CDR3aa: CASRQGLGTTYEQYF
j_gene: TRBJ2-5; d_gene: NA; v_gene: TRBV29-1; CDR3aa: CSVQGTQETQYF
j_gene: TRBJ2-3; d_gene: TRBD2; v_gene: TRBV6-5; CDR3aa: CASRRGRGEADTQYF
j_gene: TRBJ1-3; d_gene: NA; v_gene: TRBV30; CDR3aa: CAWSGVRDTIYF
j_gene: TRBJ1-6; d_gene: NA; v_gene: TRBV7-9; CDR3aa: CASSSRGLPFFF
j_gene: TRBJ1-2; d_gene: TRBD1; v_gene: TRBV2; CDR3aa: CASSDRGLYGYTF
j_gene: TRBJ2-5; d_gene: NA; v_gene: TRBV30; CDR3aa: CAWSVQVPQETQYF
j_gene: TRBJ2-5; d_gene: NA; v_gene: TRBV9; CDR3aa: CASSLIDGAETQYF